These 25 T cell receptor beta chains were all obtained from the same sample, sequenced in a study of T-cell memory formation after mild COVID-19. Using its own MiXCR run on the 5' RACE reads, TCRdb lists one record per CDR3 protein. The table includes about 350,000 distinct CDR3 sequences, approximately 15% detected once. Sequencing input: PBMCs or a T cell subset sorted from them (not recorded which). These receptors were taken from a man in his late teens or twenties who had mild COVID-19 (a few samples of this study predate the infection). Cell type and time point are not known.

V and J are TRBV20-1 and TRBJ2-1; D may be TRBD1 (5 bases). The CDR3 loop spans 16 amino acids. In germline, CDR1 is DFQATT, CDR2 SNEGSKA (reference sequence). V lost 6 bases, J lost 0 bases, and 18 bases lay in between. CDR3 region: CSAIRQPQSSYNEQFF. The DNA for the CDR3 is TGCAGTGCGATCAGACAGCCCCAGAGCTCCTACAATGAGCAGTTCTTC.

The table lists this clonotype with a few counts. The rearrangement links TRBV7-6 to TRBJ1-1; a weak D match, TRBD1 (5 bases). Trimming took 5 bases from V and 7 from J, leaving 14 bases between them. CDR1 and CDR2 from the germline V gene are SGHVS and FNYEAQ. The CDR3 is 13 residues long. The CDR3 here is CASSPRGGFEAFF. For the CDR3, the DNA is TGTGCCAGCAGCCCCCGGGGGGGGTTTGAAGCTTTCTTT.

This clonotype came up many times. The J gene is TRBJ2-5, the V gene TRBV27, with TRBD1 matching 12 bases. J gave up 5 bases and V 4 bases, and 5 bases lay outside the gene matches. The CDR3 runs 15 residues. Germline V gives CDR1 MNHEY, CDR2 SMNVEV (reference sequence). The CDR3 is CASSSGTGGVETQYF. The CDR3 DNA is TGTGCCAGCAGTTCGGGGACAGGGGGCGTGGAGACCCAGTACTTC.

This clonotype has a handful of counts. The V gene is TRBV5-1, the J gene TRBJ1-1; the D gene is possibly TRBD1 (5 bases). Germline V gene data show CDR1 as SGHRS and CDR2 as YFSETQ. The ends were cut back, 3 bases at V and 5 bases at J, with 14 bases in the middle. The CDR3 totals 14 residues. The CDR3 protein is CASSSTGAETEAFF. The CDR3 DNA reads as TGCGCCAGCAGCTCGACCGGGGCAGAGACTGAAGCTTTCTTT.

This clonotype has only a few counts. This chain joins TRBV5-1 and TRBJ2-1; TRBD1 matches 9 bases. The V gene's germline CDR1 is SGHRS and CDR2 YFSETQ. This CDR3 comprises 15 residues. V trimming: 0 bases; J trimming: 8 bases; junction bases outside the gene matches: 6. This chain's CDR3 is CASSLGDRVRDEQFF. The CDR3 DNA reads as TGCGCCAGCAGCTTGGGGGACAGGGTGAGGGATGAGCAGTTCTTC.

This clonotype was recorded a few times. The V and J genes are TRBV11-3 and TRBJ2-1; TRBD2 matches at 13 bases. This CDR3 is 16 amino acids long. Per the germline V gene, CDR1 is SGHNT and CDR2 is YENEEA. Trimming took 5 bases from V and 5 from J; bases not matched to a gene: 6. The CDR3 nucleotides are TGTGCCAGCAGCCTACTAGCGGGGGGGCTGAACAATGAGCAGTTCTTC. Translated, it gives CASSLLAGGLNNEQFF.

This clonotype was found many times. V is TRBV7-2 and J is TRBJ2-1; D unresolved. This CDR3 is built from 14 residues. V gave up 1 base and J gave up 4 bases, with 8 bases separating them. The germline V gene has CDR1 SGHTA and CDR2 FQGNSA. CDR3 nucleotide sequence: TGTGCCAGCAGCTTAGAACGGGTGTACAATGAGCAGTTCTTC. It specifies CASSLERVYNEQFF.

The chain links TRBV4-1 to TRBJ2-3; 9 positions agree with TRBD2. The CDR3 extends over 18 amino acids. In germline, CDR1 is MGHRA, CDR2 YSYEKL. Germline trimming cut 6 bases from V and 0 bases from J; bases unmatched to any gene: 13. CDR3 amino acids: CASSQRGVAGASTDTQYF. DNA of the CDR3: TGCGCCAGCAGTCAACGAGGGGTAGCGGGAGCTAGCACAGATACGCAGTATTTT.

This clonotype was detected only a few times. The CDR3 spells CSARGAGRNQYF. CDR3 bases: TGCAGTGCTAGAGGAGCAGGGCGGAATCAGTACTTC. J is TRBJ2-4 and V is TRBV20-1, with D possibly TRBD1 on 5 matching bases. This CDR3 comprises 12 residues. Germline V gene sequence: CDR1 DFQATT, CDR2 SNEGSKA (reference sequence). V dropped 1 base and J dropped 12 bases, with 13 bases sitting between them.

In its sample, this clonotype was seen a few times. The chain combines TRBV5-1 with TRBJ2-3; D not certain. CDR1 is SGHRS, CDR2 YFSETQ, per germline. V shed 5 bases and J shed 0 bases, with 7 bases lying between them. The CDR3 covers 13 residues. This CDR3 is CASSSDSTDTQYF. The CDR3 coding sequence is TGCGCCAGCAGTTCAGACAGCACAGATACGCAGTATTTT.

V gene TRBV25-1 combines with J gene TRBJ2-7; D gene unclear. Trimming removed 8 bases at V and 8 bases at J, with 7 bases between. This CDR3 region has 9 residues. Per germline, CDR1 MGHDK and CDR2 SYGVNS. This CDR3 reads CASLTKQYF. CDR3 in DNA: TGTGCCAGCCTCACCAAGCAGTACTTC.

In its sample, this clonotype was seen a few times. V usage is TRBV5-4 and J usage is TRBJ2-2; 11 bases line up with TRBD1. This CDR3 is built from 15 residues. J lost 4 bases, V lost 5 bases, and 4 bases had no gene match. Germline V gene sequence: CDR1 SGHNT, CDR2 YYREEE (reference sequence). The CDR3 DNA follows: TGTGCCAGCAGACAGGGACAGGGGGGCACCGGGGAGCTGTTTTTT. It yields the protein CASRQGQGGTGELFF.

The chain employs TRBV19 and TRBJ1-1; D not resolved. Germline V gives CDR1 LNHDA, CDR2 SQIVND (reference sequence). This CDR3 has 15 amino acids. Trimming pared 7 bases from V and 0 bases from J, leaving 15 bases between. The CDR3 protein is CASTPLGGMNTEAFF. Written as DNA, the CDR3 is TGTGCCAGTACCCCCCTGGGCGGGATGAACACTGAAGCTTTCTTT.

This clonotype was seen only a few times. V and J are TRBV18 and TRBJ2-3; D gene unclear. This CDR3 region has 15 residues. Germline V gene data show CDR1 as KGHSH and CDR2 as LQKENI. V was trimmed by 0 bases and J by 2 bases, leaving 9 bases between them. The CDR3 DNA follows: TGTGCCAGCTCACCACCGGTCGTTTCCACAGATACGCAGTATTTT. Its protein product is CASSPPVVSTDTQYF.

This clonotype was counted between two and nine times. This sequence joins TRBV5-1 and TRBJ1-5, with 7 bases that match TRBD1. Germline V lookup: CDR1 SGHRS, CDR2 YFSETQ. V trimming: 7 bases; J trimming: 5 bases; junction bases outside the gene matches: 12. CDR3 size: 15 residues. CDR3 sequence: CASGQDRPLDQPQHF. The CDR3 nucleotides read TGCGCCAGCGGCCAGGACAGGCCTCTAGATCAGCCCCAGCATTTT.

The V call is TRBV3-1, the J call TRBJ2-3; possibly TRBD1 or TRBD2 for D (6 bases each). Germline V lookup: CDR1 LGHDT, CDR2 YNNKEL (reference sequence). The CDR3 totals 14 residues. V was clipped by 5 bases and J by 6 bases, with 15 bases between them. CDR3 protein: CASSKRGPGDTQYF. The CDR3 DNA is TGTGCCAGCAGCAAACGGGGGCCCGGGGATACGCAGTATTTT.

This clonotype was observed a handful of times. The chain uses TRBV5-1 and TRBJ2-1, with D tentatively TRBD1 (7 bases). Trimming shortened V by 0 bases and J by 1 base, and 11 bases separated the two germline ends. The CDR3 is 16 residues long. Germline CDR1 and CDR2: SGHRS and YFSETQ. The CDR3 spells CASSLETGRSYNEQFF. The CDR3 region has the DNA TGCGCCAGCAGCTTGGAGACAGGGAGGTCCTACAATGAGCAGTTCTTC.

This clonotype occurred a few times. V is TRBV20-1 and J is TRBJ2-7, with 8 positions matching TRBD1. The CDR3 totals 14 residues. The germline V gene encodes CDR1 DFQATT and CDR2 SNEGSKA (reference sequence). V trimming: 6 bases; J trimming: 4 bases; junction bases outside the gene matches: 11. CDR3 bases: TGCAGTGCAAAAGGACAGGGATCCCCTTACGAGCAGTACGTC. Translating gives CSAKGQGSPYEQYV.

The chain uses TRBV6-5 and TRBJ1-5, with D hard to call. The germline V and J ends were trimmed by 2 bases and 3 bases, with 11 bases remaining between them. This CDR3 spans 15 amino acids. Germline V lookup: CDR1 MNHEY, CDR2 SVGAGI. DNA for the CDR3: TGTGCCAGCAGTTACGCTCCGGGGTCCAATCAGCCCCAGCATTTT. Protein sequence: CASSYAPGSNQPQHF.

This clonotype turned up a few times. This chain links TRBV20-1 with TRBJ1-2; TRBD1 matches at 9 bases. CDR1 and CDR2 (germline): DFQATT, SNEGSKA (reference sequence). J lost 10 bases, V lost 5 bases, and 17 bases had no gene match. This CDR3 has 15 amino acids. CDR3 amino acids: CSAPLIGTGYRDYTF. In DNA, the CDR3 is TGCAGTGCTCCCCTGATTGGGACAGGGTATCGGGACTACACCTTC.

This clonotype has a count of ten or more. The V gene is TRBV27, the J gene TRBJ2-5; D is ambiguous. Germline assignment: CDR1 MNHEY and CDR2 SMNVEV (reference sequence). This CDR3 has 13 amino acids. The V end lost 5 bases, the J end lost 0 bases, and 7 bases lay between the germline ends. CDR3 residues: CASSTRYQETQYF. DNA for the CDR3: TGTGCCAGCAGTACGAGGTACCAAGAGACCCAGTACTTC.

This clonotype was detected only a few times. The J gene is TRBJ2-1, the V gene TRBV9; possibly TRBD2 for D (5 bases). Trimming pared 4 bases from V and 3 bases from J, leaving 8 bases between. Germline V CDR1 and CDR2: SGDLS, YYNGEE. This CDR3 has 13 amino acids. DNA for the CDR3: TGTGCCAGCAGCTGGGAGAACTACAATGAGCAGTTCTTC. Translation gives CASSWENYNEQFF.

This rearrangement joins TRBV2 to TRBJ1-4; D is perhaps TRBD1 (5 bases). The length of the CDR3 is 11 residues. The V and J ends lost 8 bases and 13 bases respectively, with 14 bases between them. Germline V gene sequence: CDR1 SNHLY, CDR2 FYNNEI. The CDR3 sequence: CASGAIGRLFF. For the CDR3, the DNA is TGTGCCAGCGGGGCCATAGGACGACTGTTTTTT. Full variable domain (missing parts from reference TRBV2 and TRBJ1-4): EPEVTQTPSHQVTQMGQEVILRCVPISNHLYFYWYRQILGQKVEFLVSFYNNEISEKSEIFDDQFSVERPDGSNFTLKIRSTKLEDSAMYFCASGAIGRLFFGSGTQLSVL.

This chain connects TRBV7-8 to TRBJ2-5; TRBD1 might be the D (7 bases). The germline CDR1 and CDR2 sequences are SGHVS and FQNEAQ. V dropped 5 bases and J dropped 5 bases, with 15 bases sitting between them. CDR3 length: 14 residues. The CDR3 DNA sequence: TGTGCCAGCAGCCCAGCGACAGGGAGGGAGACCCAGTACTTC. It specifies CASSPATGRETQYF.

The V and J genes are TRBV7-9 and TRBJ2-3; 8 bases agree with TRBD2. In germline, CDR1 is SEHNR, CDR2 FQNEAQ (reference sequence). The V segment lost 1 base and the J segment 4 bases; nucleotides outside the gene matches: 7. CDR3 length equals 16 residues. The CDR3 region has the DNA TGTGCCAGCAGCTTAGAGGGTAGCGGGGCCGCAGATACGCAGTATTTT. It specifies CASSLEGSGAADTQYF.